These 26 T cell receptor beta chains came from one sample sequenced in a study of CXCR3-negative and CXCR3-positive naive CD8 T cells. Through 5' RACE with UMI labels, the TRB cDNA libraries were prepared. TCRdb re-analyzed the 5' RACE reads; it lists each CDR3 protein once, without DNA. The sample totals fewer than 80,000 distinct CDR3 sequences. The sequenced sample was naive CXCR3- CD8+ T cells from blood. As for subset: CD45RO-CCR7+CD27+CD95- naive CD8+ T cells lacking CXCR3 (TNR3-). Every receptor here comes from a human donor in good health. Some clones in this sample may be carry-over from other donors' samples.

V usage is TRBV20-1 and J usage is TRBJ1-2; TCRdb proposes TRBD1, but this gene call is untestable without DNA. The CDR3 consists of 16 residues. Germline CDR1 is DFQATT and CDR2 is SNEGSKA (reference sequence). The CDR3 sequence is CSARGFDRGDPYGYTF.

The V and J genes are TRBV4-1 and TRBJ1-2; the D call of TRBD1 rests on TCRdb alone, since no DNA is present to check it. CDR3 size: 12 residues. The germline V gene encodes CDR1 MGHRA and CDR2 YSYEKL. The CDR3 protein is CASSDRVYGYTF.

The chain is built from TRBV19 and TRBJ2-1; TCRdb's D call, TRBD1, is unchecked because there is no DNA. This CDR3 is 13 amino acids long. Germline loops: CDR1 LNHDA, CDR2 SQIVND (reference sequence). The CDR3 sequence: CASSAGSYNEQFF.

The V and J genes are TRBV29-1 and TRBJ2-7. Per germline, CDR1 SQVTM and CDR2 ANQGSEA. The CDR3 totals 11 residues. CDR3 sequence: CSVEEGSEQYF.

The chain employs TRBV5-6 and TRBJ2-5; the TCRdb call, TRBD1, lacks DNA for checking. This CDR3 is 14 amino acids long. From germline, CDR1 is SGHDT and CDR2 YYEEEE. This chain's CDR3 is CASSLGGTLETQYF.

The chain employs TRBV14 and TRBJ2-1; TCRdb names TRBD1, which stays unverified in the absence of DNA. CDR1 and CDR2 (germline): SGHDN, FVKESK. The CDR3 has 12 residues. The CDR3 spells CASGQIGNEQFF. Together with reference TRBV14 and TRBJ2-1, the CDR3 gives the full variable domain: EAGVTQFPSHSVIEKGQTVTLRCDPISGHDNLYWYRRVMGKEIKFLLHFVKESKQDESGMPNNRFLAERTGGTYSTLKVQPAELEDSGVYFCASGQIGNEQFFGPGTRLTVL.

V and J are TRBV20-1 and TRBJ2-1; TCRdb indicates TRBD2, and absent DNA this call remains unverified. The CDR3 totals 14 residues. Germline values: CDR1 DFQATT, CDR2 SNEGSKA (reference sequence). The CDR3 reads CSAEGLAWLNEQFF.

The chain couples TRBV7-8 to TRBJ1-1. The CDR3 has 14 amino acids. Per germline, CDR1 SGHVS and CDR2 FQNEAQ. The CDR3: CASSRVPNHSEAFF.

The chain is built from TRBV15 and TRBJ1-1; TCRdb designates TRBD1, a call that cannot be tested without DNA. The CDR3 extends over 14 amino acids. Germline CDR1 reads LNHNV; CDR2 reads YYDKDF (reference sequence). CDR3 region: CATGQGDLDTEAFF. The full variable domain, its missing parts supplied by reference TRBV15 and TRBJ1-1, is DAMVIQNPRYQVTQFGKPVTLSCSQTLNHNVMYWYQQKSSQAPKLLFHYYDKDFNNEADTPDNFQSRRPNTSFCFLDIRSPGLGDTAMYLCATGQGDLDTEAFFGQGTRLTVV.

CDR3: CSVEDPRDSTYEQYF. The chain couples TRBV29-1 to TRBJ2-7; the D call from TCRdb, TRBD1, cannot be confirmed without DNA. CDR1 and CDR2 from the germline V gene are SQVTM and ANQGSEA. The CDR3 length is 15 residues.

The CDR3 loop reads CASSLIPVTNTEAFF. The gene calls are TRBV7-3 and TRBJ1-1. Germline values: CDR1 SGHTA, CDR2 FQGTGA. The CDR3 spans 15 residues.

This chain links TRBV23-1 with TRBJ2-7; TCRdb lists TRBD1, though no DNA is available to test this call. TRBV23-1 is an open reading frame, and its role is uncertain. The CDR3 covers 17 residues. CDR3 amino acids: CASSPDRSIETVYEQYF.

The V gene is TRBV21-1, the J gene TRBJ2-7; TCRdb names TRBD2, which stays unverified in the absence of DNA. TRBV21-1 is reported as a pseudogene. This CDR3 is 15 amino acids long. CDR3 amino acids: CASSRRLAGPDGQYF.

The chain carries TRBV6-6 and TRBJ1-2; TCRdb's D gene call, TRBD1, goes unchecked for lack of DNA. The CDR3 spans 15 residues. Per the germline V gene, CDR1 is MNHNY and CDR2 is SVGAGI (reference sequence). This CDR3 is CASSYPDRAIYGYTF.

The rearrangement uses TRBV6-5 and TRBJ2-5; TCRdb's D call, TRBD2, is unchecked because there is no DNA. The CDR3 covers 14 residues. Germline V gene lookup returns CDR1 MNHEY and CDR2 SVGAGI. CDR3 region: CASSTGLRQETQYF.

The chain joins TRBV11-2 to TRBJ2-5; checking the TCRdb D call of TRBD2 is not possible without DNA. CDR3 size: 13 residues. Germline values: CDR1 SGHAT, CDR2 FQNNGV. CDR3 amino acids: CASSGPDQETQYF.

This rearrangement joins TRBV7-9 to TRBJ2-7. Germline CDR1 and CDR2: SEHNR and FQNEAQ (reference sequence). The CDR3 totals 13 residues. CDR3 region: CASSYGSTYEQYF.

The chain joins TRBV6-2 or TRBV6-3 to TRBJ2-1; TCRdb outputs TRBD2, but without DNA this stays unchecked. Germline-derived CDR1 and CDR2 are MNHEY and SVGEGT. This CDR3 has 15 residues. CDR3 amino acids: CASSFLAGEYNEQFF.

The chain is built from TRBV5-5 and TRBJ2-7; with no DNA, the TCRdb D assignment of TRBD1 cannot be verified. The CDR3 length is 15 residues. Germline V gene sequence: CDR1 SGHKS, CDR2 YYEKEE (reference sequence). CDR3 region: CASSLDSLRAYEQYF.

The chain links TRBV12-3 or TRBV12-4 to TRBJ2-1; TCRdb designates TRBD1, a call that cannot be tested without DNA. CDR3 size: 12 residues. The chain's CDR3 is CASAPREDEQFF.

The chain has TRBV29-1 and TRBJ2-1; the TRBD1 assignment by TCRdb is unverifiable without DNA. There are 15 residues in the CDR3. The germline gives CDR1 SQVTM, CDR2 ANQGSEA. CDR3: CSVEIRGAAYNEQFF.

The chain has TRBV24-1 and TRBJ2-5; TCRdb gives TRBD1 as the D gene, but with no DNA this cannot be confirmed. Germline V CDR1 and CDR2: KGHDR, SFDVKD. This CDR3 region has 17 residues. CDR3 in amino acids: CATSDRQWPTFQETQYF.

This chain connects TRBV19 to TRBJ1-1. CDR3 length equals 12 residues. In germline, CDR1 is LNHDA, CDR2 SQIVND (reference sequence). CDR3 amino acids: CASSIGATEAFF.

V is TRBV29-1 and J is TRBJ2-7. The germline gives CDR1 SQVTM, CDR2 ANQGSEA. This CDR3 is 12 amino acids long. The chain's CDR3 is CSVEVGTYEQYF.

The chain uses TRBV20-1 and TRBJ2-2. CDR3 length: 16 residues. Looked up from germline, CDR1 is DFQATT and CDR2 is SNEGSKA (reference sequence). CDR3 sequence reads: CSARGVAYAYTGELFF.

The chain has TRBV7-2 and TRBJ2-7; lacking DNA, the TRBD2 call made by TCRdb goes unchecked. The CDR3 extends over 17 amino acids. The germline gives CDR1 SGHTA, CDR2 FQGNSA. The CDR3: CASSPKTPSGLSYEQYF.